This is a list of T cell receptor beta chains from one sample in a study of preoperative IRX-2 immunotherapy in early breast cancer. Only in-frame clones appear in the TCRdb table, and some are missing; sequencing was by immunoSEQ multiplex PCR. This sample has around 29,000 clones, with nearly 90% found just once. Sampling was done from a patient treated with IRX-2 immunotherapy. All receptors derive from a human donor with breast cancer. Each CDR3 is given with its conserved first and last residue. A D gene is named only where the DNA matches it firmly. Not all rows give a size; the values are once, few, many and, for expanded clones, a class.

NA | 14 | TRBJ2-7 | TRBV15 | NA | CATSRDWDLVRQYF | TGTGCCACCAGCAGAGATTGGGACTTGGTGAGGCAGTACTTC
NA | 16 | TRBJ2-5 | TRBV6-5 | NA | CASSYTARQHQETQYF | TGTGCCAGCAGTTACACGGCCAGACAGCACCAAGAGACCCAGTACTTC
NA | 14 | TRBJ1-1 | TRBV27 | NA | CASSPWTSNTEAFF | TGTGCCAGCAGTCCCTGGACCTCGAACACTGAAGCTTTCTTT
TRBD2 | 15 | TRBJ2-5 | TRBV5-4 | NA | CASSFGAGDQETQYF | TGTGCCAGCAGCTTTGGAGCGGGGGACCAAGAGACCCAGTACTTC
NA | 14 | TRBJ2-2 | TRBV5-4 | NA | CASSLVKGTGELFF | TGTGCCAGCAGCTTGGTGAAGGGGACCGGGGAGCTGTTTTTT
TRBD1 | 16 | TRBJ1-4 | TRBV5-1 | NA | CASSETGTATNEKLFF | TGCGCCAGCAGCGAGACCGGGACAGCAACTAATGAAAAACTGTTTTTT
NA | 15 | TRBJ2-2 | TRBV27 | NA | CASSSQTRNTGELFF | TGTGCCAGCAGTTCGCAGACACGGAACACCGGGGAGCTGTTTTTT
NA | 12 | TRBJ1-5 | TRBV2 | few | CASRDSNQPQHF | TGTGCCAGCAGGGACAGTAATCAGCCCCAGCATTTT
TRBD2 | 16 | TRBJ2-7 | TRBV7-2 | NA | CASSYGTSGGMNEQYF | TGTGCCAGCAGCTATGGGACTAGCGGGGGGATGAACGAGCAGTACTTC
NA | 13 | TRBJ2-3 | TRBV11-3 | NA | CASSHRDADTQYF | TGTGCCAGCAGCCACCGGGACGCAGATACGCAGTATTTT
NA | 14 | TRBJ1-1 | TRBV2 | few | CACGAGLGNTEAFF | TGTGCCTGCGGAGCGGGTTTAGGGAACACTGAAGCTTTCTTT
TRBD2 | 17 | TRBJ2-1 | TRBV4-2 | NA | CASSQEGRLAGGNEQFF | TGTGCCAGCAGCCAAGAAGGTCGACTAGCCGGCGGCAATGAGCAGTTCTTC
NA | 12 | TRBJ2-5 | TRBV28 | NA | CASSSVAETQYF | TGTGCCAGCAGTTCCGTAGCTGAGACCCAGTACTTC
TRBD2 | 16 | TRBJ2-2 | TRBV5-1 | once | CASSPRLAGNTGELFF | TGCGCCAGCAGCCCGAGGTTAGCGGGTAACACCGGGGAGCTGTTTTTT
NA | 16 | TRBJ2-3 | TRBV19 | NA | CASSPKAGRVRDTQYF | TGTGCCAGTAGCCCAAAGGCGGGGCGCGTACGAGATACGCAGTATTTT
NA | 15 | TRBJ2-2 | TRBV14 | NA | CASSQDGGFTGELFF | TGTGCCAGCAGCCAAGATGGAGGGTTCACCGGGGAGCTGTTTTTT
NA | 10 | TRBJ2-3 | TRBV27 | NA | CASSRDTQYF | TGTGCCAGCAGCAGAGATACGCAGTATTTT
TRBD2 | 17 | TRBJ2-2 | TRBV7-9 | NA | CASSPMGGISNTGELFF | TGTGCCAGCAGTCCCATGGGAGGGATTTCGAACACCGGGGAGCTGTTTTTT
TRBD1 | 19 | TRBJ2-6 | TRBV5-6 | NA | CASSPLGQGLLSGANVLTF | TGTGCCAGCAGCCCCCTGGGACAGGGTCTCTTATCCGGGGCCAACGTCCTGACTTTC
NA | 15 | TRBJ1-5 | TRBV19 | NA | CASSDTGKSNQPQHF | TGTGCCAGTAGTGACACAGGGAAGAGCAATCAGCCCCAGCATTTT
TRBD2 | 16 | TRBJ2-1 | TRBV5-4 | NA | CASSGQRLAFVNEQFF | TGTGCCAGCAGCGGGCAGAGACTAGCGTTTGTCAATGAGCAGTTCTTC
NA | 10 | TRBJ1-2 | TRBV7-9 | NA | CASSPGADTF | TGTGCCAGCAGCCCCGGAGCTGACACCTTC
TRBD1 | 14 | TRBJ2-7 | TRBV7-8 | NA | CASSFGTGTYEQYF | TGTGCCAGCAGCTTCGGGACAGGGACCTACGAGCAGTACTTC
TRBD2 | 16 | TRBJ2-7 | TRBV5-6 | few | CASSLGLSGREYEQYF | TGTGCCAGCAGCTTGGGTCTTAGCGGGCGGGAGTACGAGCAGTACTTC
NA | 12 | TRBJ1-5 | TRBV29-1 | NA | CSVGGSNQPQHF | TGCAGCGTTGGGGGTAGCAATCAGCCCCAGCATTTT
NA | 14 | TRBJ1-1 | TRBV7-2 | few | CASSSSAQGHEAFF | TGTGCCAGCAGCTCTAGTGCTCAGGGGCATGAAGCTTTCTTT
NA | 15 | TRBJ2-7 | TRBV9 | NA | CASSASSRGAGEQYF | TGTGCCAGCAGCGCAAGCAGTCGGGGGGCCGGAGAGCAGTACTTC
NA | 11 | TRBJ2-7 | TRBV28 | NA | CASTSSDEQYF | TGTGCCAGCACCTCTAGTGATGAGCAGTACTTC
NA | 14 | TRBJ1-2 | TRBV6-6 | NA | CASKTSGTPYGYTF | TGTGCCAGCAAGACTTCCGGGACACCATATGGCTACACCTTC
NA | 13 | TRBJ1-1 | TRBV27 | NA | CASSFTRGTEAFF | TGTGCCAGCAGTTTCACCCGGGGCACTGAAGCTTTCTTT
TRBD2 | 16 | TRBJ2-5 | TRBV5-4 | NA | CASNPSGGPHQETQYF | TGTGCCAGCAATCCGAGCGGGGGGCCCCACCAAGAGACCCAGTACTTC
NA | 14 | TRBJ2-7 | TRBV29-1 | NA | CSVMQFPGAYEQYF | TGCAGCGTTATGCAATTCCCGGGGGCCTACGAGCAGTACTTC
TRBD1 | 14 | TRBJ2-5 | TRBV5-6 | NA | CASSLQGARETQYF | TGTGCCAGCAGCTTACAGGGGGCTCGGGAGACCCAGTACTTC
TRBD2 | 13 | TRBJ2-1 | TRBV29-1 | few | CSVEGLAGGLQFF | TGCAGCGTTGAAGGACTAGCGGGAGGACTGCAGTTCTTC
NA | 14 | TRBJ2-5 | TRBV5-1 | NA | CASSLESTQETQYF | TGCGCCAGCAGCTTGGAGTCTACCCAAGAGACCCAGTACTTC
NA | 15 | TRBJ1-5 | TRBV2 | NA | CASSEGRGSNQPQHF | TGTGCCAGCAGTGAAGGGCGAGGGAGCAATCAGCCCCAGCATTTT
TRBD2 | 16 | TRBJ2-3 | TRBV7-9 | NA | CASSLLAGTSTDTQYF | TGTGCCAGCAGCTTACTAGCGGGGACTAGCACAGATACGCAGTATTTT
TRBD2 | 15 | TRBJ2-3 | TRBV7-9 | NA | CASSFYLAATDTQYF | TGTGCCAGCAGCTTTTATCTAGCGGCCACAGATACGCAGTATTTT
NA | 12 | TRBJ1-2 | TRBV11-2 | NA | CASGTTGYGYTF | TGTGCCAGCGGTACTACAGGGTATGGCTACACCTTC
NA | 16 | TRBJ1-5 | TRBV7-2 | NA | CASSLPQGAWGQPQHF | TGTGCCAGCAGCTTACCTCAGGGCGCTTGGGGTCAGCCCCAGCATTTT
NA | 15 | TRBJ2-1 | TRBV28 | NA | CASSLMGPLADEQFF | TGTGCCAGCAGTTTGATGGGCCCTCTAGCAGATGAGCAGTTCTTC
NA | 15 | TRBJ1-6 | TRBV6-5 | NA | CASSLSGGRGSPLHF | TGTGCCAGCAGTCTTTCCGGGGGCCGAGGTTCACCCCTCCACTTT
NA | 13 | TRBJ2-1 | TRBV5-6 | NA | CASSFRAYNEQFF | TGTGCCAGCAGCTTTCGCGCCTACAATGAGCAGTTCTTC
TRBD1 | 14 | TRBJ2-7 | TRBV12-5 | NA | CASGSPAGGYEQYF | TGTGCTAGTGGTTCCCCCGCAGGGGGCTACGAGCAGTACTTC
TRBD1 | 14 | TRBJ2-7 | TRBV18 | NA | CASSRDRESYEQYF | TGTGCCAGCTCACGCGACAGGGAATCCTACGAGCAGTACTTC
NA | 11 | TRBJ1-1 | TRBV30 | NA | CAWGAGAEAFF | TGTGCCTGGGGGGCAGGGGCTGAAGCTTTCTTT
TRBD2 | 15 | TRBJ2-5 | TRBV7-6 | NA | CASSLPSGGGETQYF | TGTGCCAGCAGCTTACCTTCCGGGGGAGGGGAGACCCAGTACTTC
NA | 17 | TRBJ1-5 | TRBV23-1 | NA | CASSQMGYCNSNQPQHF | TGCGCCAGCAGTCAAATGGGATACTGCAATAGCAATCAGCCCCAGCATTTT
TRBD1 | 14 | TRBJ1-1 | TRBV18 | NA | CASSPTGSYTEAFF | TGTGCCAGCTCACCGACAGGGTCGTACACTGAAGCTTTCTTT
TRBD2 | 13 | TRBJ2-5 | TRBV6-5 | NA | CASRGGVRGTQYF | TGTGCCAGCAGGGGGGGGGTACGCGGGACCCAGTACTTC
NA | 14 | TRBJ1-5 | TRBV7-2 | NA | CASSYLNWGQPQHF | TGTGCCAGCAGCTACCTGAATTGGGGCCAGCCCCAGCATTTT
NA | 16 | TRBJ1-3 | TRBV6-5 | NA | CASSYSTKNDGNTIYF | TGTGCCAGCAGTTACTCGACAAAGAACGACGGAAACACCATATATTTT
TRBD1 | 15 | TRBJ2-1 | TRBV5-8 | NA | CASSFSGTGGNEQFF | TGTGCCAGCAGCTTTTCCGGGACAGGGGGGAATGAGCAGTTCTTC
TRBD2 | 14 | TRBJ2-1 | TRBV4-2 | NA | CASRASGRGNEQFF | TGTGCCAGCAGGGCTAGCGGGAGGGGCAATGAGCAGTTCTTC
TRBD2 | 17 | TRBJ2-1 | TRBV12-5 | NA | CASGLPPASGGFNEQFF | TGTGCTAGTGGTTTGCCTCCGGCTAGCGGGGGTTTCAATGAGCAGTTCTTC
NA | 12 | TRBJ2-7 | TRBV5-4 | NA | CASSLRGYEQYF | TGTGCCAGCAGCTTGAGGGGTTACGAGCAGTACTTC
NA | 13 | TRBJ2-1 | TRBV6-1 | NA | CASSEGAQGSQFF | TGTGCCAGCAGTGAAGGGGCCCAGGGTTCGCAGTTCTTC
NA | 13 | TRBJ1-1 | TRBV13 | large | CASSSLRDTEAFF | TGTGCCAGCAGCTCTCTCAGGGACACTGAAGCTTTCTTT
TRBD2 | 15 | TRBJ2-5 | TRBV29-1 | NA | CSVELADAPPETQYF | TGCAGCGTTGAACTAGCGGACGCCCCCCCTGAGACCCAGTACTTC